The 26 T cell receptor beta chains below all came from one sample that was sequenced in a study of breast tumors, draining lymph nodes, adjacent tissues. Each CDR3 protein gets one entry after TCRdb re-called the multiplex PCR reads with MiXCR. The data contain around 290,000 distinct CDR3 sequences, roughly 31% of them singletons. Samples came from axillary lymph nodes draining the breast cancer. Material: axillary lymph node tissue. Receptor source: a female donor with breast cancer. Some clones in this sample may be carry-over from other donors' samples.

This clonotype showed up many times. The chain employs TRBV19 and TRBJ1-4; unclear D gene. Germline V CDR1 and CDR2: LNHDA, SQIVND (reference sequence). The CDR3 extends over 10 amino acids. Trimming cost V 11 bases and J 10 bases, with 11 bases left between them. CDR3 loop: CAGGGVKLFF. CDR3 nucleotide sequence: TGTGCCGGAGGTGGCGTAAAACTGTTTTTT.

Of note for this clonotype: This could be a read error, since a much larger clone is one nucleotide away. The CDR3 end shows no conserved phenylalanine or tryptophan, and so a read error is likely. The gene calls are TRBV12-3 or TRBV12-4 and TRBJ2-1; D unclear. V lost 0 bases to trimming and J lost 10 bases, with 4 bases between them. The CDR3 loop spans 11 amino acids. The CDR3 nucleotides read TGTGCCAGCAGTTTAGCTCAGGAGCAGTTCTTG. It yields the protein CASSLAQEQFL.

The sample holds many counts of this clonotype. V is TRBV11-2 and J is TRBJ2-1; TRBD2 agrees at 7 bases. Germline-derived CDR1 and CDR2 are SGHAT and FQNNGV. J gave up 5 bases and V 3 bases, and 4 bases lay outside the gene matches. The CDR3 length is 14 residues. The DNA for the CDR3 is TGTGCCAGCAGCTTGGCGGGGGTTAACAATGAGCAGTTCTTC. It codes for CASSLAGVNNEQFF.

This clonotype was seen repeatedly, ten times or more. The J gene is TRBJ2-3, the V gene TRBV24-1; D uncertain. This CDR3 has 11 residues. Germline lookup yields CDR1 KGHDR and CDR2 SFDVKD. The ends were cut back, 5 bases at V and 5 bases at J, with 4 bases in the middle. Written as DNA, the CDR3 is TGTGCCACCAGTGTTTTAGATACGCAGTATTTT. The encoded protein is CATSVLDTQYF.

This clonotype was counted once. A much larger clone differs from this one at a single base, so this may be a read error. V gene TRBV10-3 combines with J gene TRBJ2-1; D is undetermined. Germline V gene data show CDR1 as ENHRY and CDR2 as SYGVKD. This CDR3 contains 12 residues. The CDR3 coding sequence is TGTGCCATCAGTCCTAATTACAATGAGCAGCTCTTC. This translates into CAISPNYNEQLF.

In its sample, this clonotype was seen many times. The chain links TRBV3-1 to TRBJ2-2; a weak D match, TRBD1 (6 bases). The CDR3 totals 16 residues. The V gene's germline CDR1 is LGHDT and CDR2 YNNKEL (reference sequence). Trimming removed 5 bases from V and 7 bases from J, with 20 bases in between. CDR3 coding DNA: TGTGCCAGCAGCTCTAGACTCAGGGGTTACGGCGGGGAGCTGTTTTTT. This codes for CASSSRLRGYGGELFF.

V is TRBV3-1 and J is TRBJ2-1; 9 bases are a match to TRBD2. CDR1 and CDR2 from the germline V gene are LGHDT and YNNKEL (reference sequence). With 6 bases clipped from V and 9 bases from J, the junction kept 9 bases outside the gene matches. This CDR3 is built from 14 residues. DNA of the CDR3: TGTGCCAGCAGATCTCCGCGGGAGGGAGGTGAGCAGTTCTTC. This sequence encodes CASRSPREGGEQFF.

The DNA for the CDR3 is TGTGCCATCAGTGAGGCCACTAGCGGGGCGCAGTTCTTC. Translated: CAISEATSGAQFF. The V gene is TRBV10-3, the J gene TRBJ2-1; 10 nucleotides line up with TRBD2. This CDR3 is 13 amino acids long. The ends lost 2 bases at V and 12 bases at J; junction bases unmatched: 4. The germline CDR1 and CDR2 sequences are ENHRY and SYGVKD.

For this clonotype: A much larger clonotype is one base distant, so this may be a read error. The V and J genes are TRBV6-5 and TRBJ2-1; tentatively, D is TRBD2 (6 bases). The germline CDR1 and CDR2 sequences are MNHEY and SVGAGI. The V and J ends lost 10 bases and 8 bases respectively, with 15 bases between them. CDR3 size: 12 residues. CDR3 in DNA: TGTGCCACCAGCACGGGGGTCGATGAGCAGTTCTTC. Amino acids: CATSTGVDEQFF.

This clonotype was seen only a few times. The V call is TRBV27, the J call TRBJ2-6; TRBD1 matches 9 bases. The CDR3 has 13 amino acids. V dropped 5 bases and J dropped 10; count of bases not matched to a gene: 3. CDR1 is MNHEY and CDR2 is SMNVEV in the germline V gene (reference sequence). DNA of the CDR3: TGTGCCAGCAGTCAGACAGGGGGTAACGTCCTGACTTTC. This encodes CASSQTGGNVLTF.

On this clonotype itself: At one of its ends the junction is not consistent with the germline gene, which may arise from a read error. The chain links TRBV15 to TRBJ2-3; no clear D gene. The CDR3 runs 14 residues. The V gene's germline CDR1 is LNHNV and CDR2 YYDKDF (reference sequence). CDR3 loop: CATSRDPTSDTRYF. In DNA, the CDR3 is TGTGCCACCAGCAGGGATCCGACCTCGGATACGCGGTATTTT.

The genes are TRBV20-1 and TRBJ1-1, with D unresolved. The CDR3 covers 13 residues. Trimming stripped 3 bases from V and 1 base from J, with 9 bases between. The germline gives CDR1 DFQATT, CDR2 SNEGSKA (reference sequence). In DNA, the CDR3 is TGCAGTGCTAGTTACCAGCCGAACACTGAAGCTTTCTTT. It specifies CSASYQPNTEAFF.

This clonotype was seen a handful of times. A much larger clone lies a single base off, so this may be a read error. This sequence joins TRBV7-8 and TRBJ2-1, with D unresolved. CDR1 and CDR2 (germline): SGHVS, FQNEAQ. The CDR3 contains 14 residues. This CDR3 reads CTSSPVITSNEQFF. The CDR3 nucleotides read TGTACCAGCAGCCCGGTCATTACCAGCAATGAGCAGTTCTTC.

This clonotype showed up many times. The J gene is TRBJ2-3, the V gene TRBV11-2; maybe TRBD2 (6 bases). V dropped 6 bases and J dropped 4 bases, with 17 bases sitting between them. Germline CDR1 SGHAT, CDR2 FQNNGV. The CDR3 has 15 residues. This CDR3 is CASRIDGGWADTQYF. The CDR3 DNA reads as TGTGCCAGCAGGATAGACGGGGGTTGGGCAGATACGCAGTATTTT.

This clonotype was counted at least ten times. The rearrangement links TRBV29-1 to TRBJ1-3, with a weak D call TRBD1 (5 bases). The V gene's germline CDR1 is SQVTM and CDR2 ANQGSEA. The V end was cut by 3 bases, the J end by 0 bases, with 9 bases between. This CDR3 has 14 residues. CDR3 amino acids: CSVEPGNSGNTIYF. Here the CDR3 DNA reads TGCAGCGTTGAGCCAGGGAACTCTGGAAACACCATATATTTT. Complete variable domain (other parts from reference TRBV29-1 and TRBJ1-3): SAVISQKPSRDICQRGTSLTIQCQVDSQVTMMFWYRQQPGQSLTLIATANQGSEATYESGFVIDKFPISRPNLTFSTLTVSNMSPEDSSIYLCSVEPGNSGNTIYFGEGSWLTVV.

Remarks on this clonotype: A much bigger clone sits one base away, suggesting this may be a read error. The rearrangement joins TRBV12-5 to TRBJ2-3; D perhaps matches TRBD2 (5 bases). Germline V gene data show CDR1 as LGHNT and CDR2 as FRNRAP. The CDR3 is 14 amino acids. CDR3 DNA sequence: TGTGCTAGTGGTTTGGCCGCTAGCACTGATATGCAGTATTTT. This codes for CASGLAASTDMQYF.

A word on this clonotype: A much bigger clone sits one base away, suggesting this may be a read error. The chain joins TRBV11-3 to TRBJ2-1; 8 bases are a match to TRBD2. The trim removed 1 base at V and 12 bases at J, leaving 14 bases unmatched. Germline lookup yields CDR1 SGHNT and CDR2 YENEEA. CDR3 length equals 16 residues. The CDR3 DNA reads TGTGCCAGCAGCTTAGCGGTTGGTAGCGGGACCGTAGTGCAGTTCTTC. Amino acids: CASSLAVGSGTVVQFF. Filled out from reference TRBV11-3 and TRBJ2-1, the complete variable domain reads EAGVVQSPRYKIIEKKQPVAFWCNPISGHNTLYWYLQNLGQGPELLIRYENEEAVDDSQLPKDRFSAERLKGVDSTLKIQPAELGDSAVYLCASSLAVGSGTVVQFFGPGTRLTVL.

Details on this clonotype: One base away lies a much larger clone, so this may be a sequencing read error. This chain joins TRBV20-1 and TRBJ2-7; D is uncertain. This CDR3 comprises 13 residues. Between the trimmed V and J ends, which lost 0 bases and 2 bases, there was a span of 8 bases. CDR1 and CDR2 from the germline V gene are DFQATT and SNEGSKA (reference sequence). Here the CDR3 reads CSARDQATYEQYF. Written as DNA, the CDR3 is TGCAGTGCTAGAGATCAGGCTACCTACGAGCAGTACTTC.

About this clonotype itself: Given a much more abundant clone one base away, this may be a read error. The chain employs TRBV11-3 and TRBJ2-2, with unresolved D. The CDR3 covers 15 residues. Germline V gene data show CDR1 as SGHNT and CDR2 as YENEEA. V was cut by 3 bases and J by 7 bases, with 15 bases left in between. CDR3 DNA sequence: TGTGCCAGCAGCTTTAGTCACGATAGTTACGGGGAGCTGTTTTTT. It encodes CASSFSHDSYGELFF.

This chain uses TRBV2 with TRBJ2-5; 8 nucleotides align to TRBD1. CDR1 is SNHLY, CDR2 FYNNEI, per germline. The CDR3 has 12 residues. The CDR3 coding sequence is TGTGCTCCCCGGACAGGGCGAGAGACCCAGTACTTC. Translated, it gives CAPRTGRETQYF.

The CDR3 is CASSQGQYSNQPQHF. The CDR3 nucleotides read TGTGCCAGCAGCCAAGGACAATATAGCAATCAGCCCCAGCATTTT. This chain links TRBV3-1 with TRBJ1-5; no definite D call. The V gene's germline CDR1 is LGHDT and CDR2 YNNKEL (reference sequence). CDR3 size: 15 residues. The germline V and J ends were trimmed by 1 base and 0 bases, with 7 bases remaining between them. Full variable domain (rest looked up from reference TRBV3-1 and TRBJ1-5): DTAVSQTPKYLVTQMGNDKSIKCEQNLGHDTMYWYKQDSKKFLKIMFSYNNKELIINETVPNRFSPKSPDKAHLNLHINSLELGDSAVYFCASSQGQYSNQPQHFGDGTRLSIL.

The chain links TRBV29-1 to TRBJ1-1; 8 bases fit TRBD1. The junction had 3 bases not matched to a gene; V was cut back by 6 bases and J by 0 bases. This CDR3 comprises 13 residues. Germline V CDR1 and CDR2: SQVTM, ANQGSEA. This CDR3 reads CSVAGGVNTEAFF. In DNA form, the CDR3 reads TGCAGCGTAGCAGGGGGCGTGAACACTGAAGCTTTCTTT.

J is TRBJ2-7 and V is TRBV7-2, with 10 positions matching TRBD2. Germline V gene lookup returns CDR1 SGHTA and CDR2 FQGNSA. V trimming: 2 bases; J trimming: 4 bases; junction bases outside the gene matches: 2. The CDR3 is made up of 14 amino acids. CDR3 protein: CASSLLSGGYEQYF. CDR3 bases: TGTGCCAGCAGCTTACTTAGCGGGGGGTACGAGCAGTACTTC.

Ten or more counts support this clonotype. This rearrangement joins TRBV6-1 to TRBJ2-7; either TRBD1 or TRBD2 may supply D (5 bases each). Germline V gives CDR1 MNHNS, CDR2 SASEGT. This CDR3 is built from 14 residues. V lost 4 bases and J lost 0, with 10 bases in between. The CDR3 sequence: CASSVRDGSYEQYF. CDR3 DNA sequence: TGTGCCAGCAGTGTCCGGGACGGCTCCTACGAGCAGTACTTC.

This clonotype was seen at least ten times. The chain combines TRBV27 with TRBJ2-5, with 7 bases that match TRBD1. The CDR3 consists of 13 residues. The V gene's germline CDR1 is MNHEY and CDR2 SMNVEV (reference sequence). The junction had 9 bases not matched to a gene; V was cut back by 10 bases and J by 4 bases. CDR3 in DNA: TGTGCCACAAGGGACAGACCGTTAGAGACCCAGTACTTC. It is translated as CATRDRPLETQYF.

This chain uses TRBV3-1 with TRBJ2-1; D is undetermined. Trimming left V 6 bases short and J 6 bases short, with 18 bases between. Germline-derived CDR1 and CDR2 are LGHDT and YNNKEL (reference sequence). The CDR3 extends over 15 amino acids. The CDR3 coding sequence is TGTGCCAGCAGTAAGGAGAGTCGAACTCTCAATGAGCAGTTCTTC. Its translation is CASSKESRTLNEQFF.